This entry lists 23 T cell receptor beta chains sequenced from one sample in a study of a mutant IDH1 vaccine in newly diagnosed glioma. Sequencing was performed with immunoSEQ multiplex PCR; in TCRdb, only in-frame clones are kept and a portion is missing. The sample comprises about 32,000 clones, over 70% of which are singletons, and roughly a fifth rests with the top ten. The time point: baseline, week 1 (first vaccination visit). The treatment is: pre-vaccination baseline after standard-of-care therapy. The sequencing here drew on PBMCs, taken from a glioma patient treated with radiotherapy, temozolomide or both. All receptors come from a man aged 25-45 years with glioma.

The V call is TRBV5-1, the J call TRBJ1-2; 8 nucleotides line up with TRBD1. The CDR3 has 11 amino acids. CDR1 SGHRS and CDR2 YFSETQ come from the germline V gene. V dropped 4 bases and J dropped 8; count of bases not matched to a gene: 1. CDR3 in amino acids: CASSPGGGYTF. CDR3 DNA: TGCGCCAGCAGCCCAGGGGGCGGCTACACCTTC.

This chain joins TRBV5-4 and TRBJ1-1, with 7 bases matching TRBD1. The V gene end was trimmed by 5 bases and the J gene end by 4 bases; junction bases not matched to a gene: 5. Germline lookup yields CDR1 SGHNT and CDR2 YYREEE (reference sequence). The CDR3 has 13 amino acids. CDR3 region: CASRPAGGTEAFF. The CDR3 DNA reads TGTGCCAGCAGGCCCGCAGGGGGCACTGAAGCTTTCTTT.

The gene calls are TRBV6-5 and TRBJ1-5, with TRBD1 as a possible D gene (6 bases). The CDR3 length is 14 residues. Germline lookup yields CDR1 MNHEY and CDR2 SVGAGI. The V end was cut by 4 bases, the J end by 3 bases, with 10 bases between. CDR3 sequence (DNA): TGTGCCAGCAGTTTCGGACAGAACAATCAGCCCCAGCATTTT. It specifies CASSFGQNNQPQHF.

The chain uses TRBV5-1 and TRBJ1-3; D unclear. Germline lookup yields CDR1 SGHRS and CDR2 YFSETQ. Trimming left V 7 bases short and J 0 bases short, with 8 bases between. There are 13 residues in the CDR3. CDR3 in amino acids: CASAANSGNTIYF. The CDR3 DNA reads TGCGCCAGCGCAGCAAACTCTGGAAACACCATATATTTT.

CDR3 sequence (DNA): TGTGCCTGGGACAGGAACACTGAAGCTTTCTTT. It translates to CAWDRNTEAFF. The chain uses TRBV30 and TRBJ1-1, with a weak D call TRBD1 (5 bases). Trimming took 5 bases from V and 1 from J, leaving 5 bases between them. The germline CDR1 and CDR2 sequences are GTSNPN and SVGIG (reference sequence). This CDR3 is built from 11 residues.

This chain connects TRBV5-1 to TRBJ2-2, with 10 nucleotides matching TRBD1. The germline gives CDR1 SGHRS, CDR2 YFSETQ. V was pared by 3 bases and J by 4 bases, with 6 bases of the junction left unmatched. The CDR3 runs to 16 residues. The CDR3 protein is CASSSTGTGVTGELFF. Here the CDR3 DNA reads TGCGCCAGCAGCTCGACCGGGACAGGGGTCACCGGGGAGCTGTTTTTT. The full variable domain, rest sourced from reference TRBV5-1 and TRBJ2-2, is KAGVTQTPRYLIKTRGQQVTLSCSPISGHRSVSWYQQTPGQGLQFLFEYFSETQRNKGNFPGRFSGRQFSNSRSEMNVSTLELGDSALYLCASSSTGTGVTGELFFGEGSRLTVL.

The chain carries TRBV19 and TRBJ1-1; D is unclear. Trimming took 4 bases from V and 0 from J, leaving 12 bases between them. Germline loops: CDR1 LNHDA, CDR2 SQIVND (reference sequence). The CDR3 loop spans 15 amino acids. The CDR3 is CASSTWTDMNTEAFF. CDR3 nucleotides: TGTGCCAGTAGTACTTGGACGGATATGAACACTGAAGCTTTCTTT.

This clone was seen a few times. CDR3 coding DNA: TGTGCCAGCAGCTTGTTCGGGGGCAGCTCCACCGGGGAGCTGTTTTTT. Protein sequence: CASSLFGGSSTGELFF. This chain joins TRBV5-6 and TRBJ2-2, with D perhaps assigned TRBD1 or TRBD2 (6 bases each). The CDR3 has 16 residues. CDR1 is SGHDT and CDR2 is YYEEEE in the germline V gene. V was shortened by 1 base and J by 4 bases, with 14 bases between the two germline ends.

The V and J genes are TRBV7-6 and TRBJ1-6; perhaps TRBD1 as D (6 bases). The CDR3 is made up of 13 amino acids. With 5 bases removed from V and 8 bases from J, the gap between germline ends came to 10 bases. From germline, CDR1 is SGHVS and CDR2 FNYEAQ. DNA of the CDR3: TGTGCCAGCAGCCGACGGACAGATTCACCCCTCCACTTT. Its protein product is CASSRRTDSPLHF.

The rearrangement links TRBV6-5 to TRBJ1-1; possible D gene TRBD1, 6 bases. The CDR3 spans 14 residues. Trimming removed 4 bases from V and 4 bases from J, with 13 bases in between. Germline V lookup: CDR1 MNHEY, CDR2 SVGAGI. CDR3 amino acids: CASSSDTRGTEAFF. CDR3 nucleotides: TGTGCCAGCAGTTCGGACACCAGGGGCACTGAAGCTTTCTTT.

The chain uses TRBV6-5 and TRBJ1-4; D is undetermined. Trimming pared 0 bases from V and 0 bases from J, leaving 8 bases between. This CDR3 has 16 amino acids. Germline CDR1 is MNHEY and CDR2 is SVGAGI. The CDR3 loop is CASSYSSSSTNEKLFF. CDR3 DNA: TGTGCCAGCAGTTACTCCTCAAGCTCAACTAATGAAAAACTGTTTTTT.

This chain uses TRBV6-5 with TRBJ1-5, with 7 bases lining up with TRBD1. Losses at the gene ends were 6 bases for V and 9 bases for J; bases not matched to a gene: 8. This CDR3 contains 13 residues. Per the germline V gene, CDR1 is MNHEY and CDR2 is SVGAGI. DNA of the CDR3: TGTGCCAGCAGGAGGGGGCCCTCAGGGCCCCAGCATTTT. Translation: CASRRGPSGPQHF.

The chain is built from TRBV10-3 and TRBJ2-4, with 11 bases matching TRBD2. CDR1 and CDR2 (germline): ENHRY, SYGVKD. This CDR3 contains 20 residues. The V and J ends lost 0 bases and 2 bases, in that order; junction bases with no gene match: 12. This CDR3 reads CAISESGSGGAGGSKNIQYF. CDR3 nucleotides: TGTGCCATCAGTGAGTCGGGTAGCGGGGGGGCCGGCGGGTCCAAAAACATTCAGTACTTC.

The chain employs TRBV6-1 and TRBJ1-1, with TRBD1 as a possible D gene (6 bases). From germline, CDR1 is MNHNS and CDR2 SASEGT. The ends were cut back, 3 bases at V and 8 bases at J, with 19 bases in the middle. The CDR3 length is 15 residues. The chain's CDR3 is CASSDPGARTEEAFF. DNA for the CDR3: TGTGCCAGCAGTGACCCGGGGGCAAGAACAGAGGAAGCTTTCTTT.

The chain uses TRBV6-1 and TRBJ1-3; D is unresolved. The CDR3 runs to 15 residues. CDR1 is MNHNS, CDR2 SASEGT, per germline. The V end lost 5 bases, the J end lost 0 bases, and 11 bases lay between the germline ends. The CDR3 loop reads CASSQDTYSGNTIYF. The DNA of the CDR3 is TGTGCCAGCAGTCAAGACACGTACTCTGGAAACACCATATATTTT.

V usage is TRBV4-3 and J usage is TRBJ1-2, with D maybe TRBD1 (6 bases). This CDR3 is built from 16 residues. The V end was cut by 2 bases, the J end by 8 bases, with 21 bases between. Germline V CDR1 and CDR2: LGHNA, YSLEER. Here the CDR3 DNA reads TGCGCCAGCAGCCAACTAACAGGGATCCCAGAGAAGGGCTACACCTTC. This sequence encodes CASSQLTGIPEKGYTF.

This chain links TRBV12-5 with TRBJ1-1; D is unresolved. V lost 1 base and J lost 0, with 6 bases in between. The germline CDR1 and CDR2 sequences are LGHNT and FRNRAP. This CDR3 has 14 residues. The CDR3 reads CASGLGRLNTEAFF. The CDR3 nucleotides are TGTGCTAGTGGTTTGGGCAGGTTGAACACTGAAGCTTTCTTT.

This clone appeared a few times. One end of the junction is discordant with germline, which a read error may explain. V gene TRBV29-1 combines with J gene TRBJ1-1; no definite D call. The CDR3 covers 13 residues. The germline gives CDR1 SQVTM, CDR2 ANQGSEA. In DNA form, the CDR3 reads TGCAGCGTTGAGCCGAATGAGGGAAGTGGGTCGGTCTTT. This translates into CSVEPNEGSGSVF.

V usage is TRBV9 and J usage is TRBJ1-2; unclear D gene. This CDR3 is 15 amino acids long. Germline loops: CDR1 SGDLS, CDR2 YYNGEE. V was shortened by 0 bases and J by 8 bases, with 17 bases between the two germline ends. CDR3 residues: CASSVEMRLPRGYTF. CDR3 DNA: TGTGCCAGCAGCGTAGAAATGCGATTGCCTCGCGGCTACACCTTC.

In nucleotides, the CDR3 is TGTGCCTGGAGTGGTATTCGAGGAGGAAACACCATATATTTT. Amino acid sequence: CAWSGIRGGNTIYF. The chain combines TRBV30 with TRBJ1-3; no clear D. CDR3 length: 14 residues. Looked up from germline, CDR1 is GTSNPN and CDR2 is SVGIG (reference sequence). Trimming stripped 1 base from V and 4 bases from J, with 11 bases between. Drawing the rest from reference TRBV30 and TRBJ1-3, the complete variable domain is SQTIHQWPATLVQPVGSPLSLECTVEGTSNPNLYWYRQAAGRGLQLLFYSVGIGQISSEVPQNLSASRPQDRQFILSSKKLLLSDSGFYLCAWSGIRGGNTIYFGEGSWLTVV.

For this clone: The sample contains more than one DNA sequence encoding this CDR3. CDR3 coding DNA: TGTGCCTGGATAGACTATTCGAGCTCCTACAATGAGCAGTTCTTC. Translating gives CAWIDYSSSYNEQFF. The V gene is TRBV30, the J gene TRBJ2-1; possible D gene TRBD2, 5 bases. The CDR3 sequence is 15 residues long. Trimming left V 4 bases short and J 0 bases short, with 13 bases between. Germline lookup yields CDR1 GTSNPN and CDR2 SVGIG (reference sequence).

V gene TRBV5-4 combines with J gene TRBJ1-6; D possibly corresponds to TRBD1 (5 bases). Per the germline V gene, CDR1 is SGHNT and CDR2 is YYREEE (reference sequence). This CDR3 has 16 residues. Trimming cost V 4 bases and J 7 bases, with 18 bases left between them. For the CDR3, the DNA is TGTGCCAGCAGCACGCGGACCCATGGGGGGAATTCACCCCTCCACTTT. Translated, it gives CASSTRTHGGNSPLHF.

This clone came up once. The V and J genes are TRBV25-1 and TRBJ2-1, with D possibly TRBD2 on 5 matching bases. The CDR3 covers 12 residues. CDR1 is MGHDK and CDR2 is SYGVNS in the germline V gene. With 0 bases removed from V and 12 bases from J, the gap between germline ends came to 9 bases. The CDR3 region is CASSEYFGVQFF. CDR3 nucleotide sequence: TGTGCCAGCAGTGAATACTTCGGGGTGCAGTTCTTC. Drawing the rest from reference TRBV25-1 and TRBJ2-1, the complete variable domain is EADIYQTPRYLVIGTGKKITLECSQTMGHDKMYWYQQDPGMELHLIHYSYGVNSTEKGDLSSESTVSRIRTEHFPLTLESARPSHTSQYLCASSEYFGVQFFGPGTRLTVL.